The 17 T cell receptor beta chains given below trace back to one sample, sequenced in a study of radiotherapy plus CTLA-4 blockade in lung cancer. Method: immunoSEQ multiplex PCR; TCRdb's copy keeps in-frame clones and lacks some. There are more than 95,000 clones in the sample; about 77% occur only once, and around 4.8% lies in the top ten. The sample here was peripheral blood, taken from a patient treated with radiotherapy plus ipilimumab. The receptors come from a human donor with non-small cell lung cancer who had a partial response to radiotherapy plus ipilimumab.

The V call is TRBV2, the J call TRBJ2-1; possibly TRBD2 for D (6 bases). V was clipped by 4 bases and J by 6 bases, with 19 bases between them. CDR1 and CDR2 from the germline V gene are SNHLY and FYNNEI. CDR3 length: 16 amino acids. The CDR3 DNA sequence: TGTGCCAGCAGTGGGGATGGTCGGGGGAAAATCAATGAGCAGTTCTTC. It translates to CASSGDGRGKINEQFF.

The V and J genes are TRBV28 and TRBJ2-1; the match to TRBD2 covers 12 bases. Germline-derived CDR1 and CDR2 are MDHEN and SYDVKM. The CDR3 is made up of 14 amino acids. V lost 6 bases to trimming and J lost 9 bases; unmatched junction nucleotides: 6. DNA for the CDR3: TGTGCCAGCAGCCGACTAGCGGGAGAGGGTGAGCAGTTCTTC. This encodes CASSRLAGEGEQFF.

This sequence joins TRBV7-2 and TRBJ2-1; D gene ambiguous. In germline, CDR1 is SGHTA, CDR2 FQGNSA. Trimming took off 5 bases at V and 4 bases at J, with 9 bases between the two ends. The CDR3 covers 13 residues. The CDR3: CASSLSEYNEQFF. The CDR3 DNA sequence: TGTGCCAGCAGCCTAAGCGAATACAATGAGCAGTTCTTC. The full variable domain, completed using reference TRBV7-2 and TRBJ2-1, is GAGVSQSPSNKVTEKGKDVELRCDPISGHTALYWYRQSLGQGLEFLIYFQGNSAPDKSGLPSDRFSAERTGGSVSTLTIQRTQQEDSAVYLCASSLSEYNEQFFGPGTRLTVL.

The chain joins TRBV4-3 to TRBJ1-1, with D maybe TRBD1 (5 bases). This CDR3 spans 14 amino acids. The germline V gene encodes CDR1 LGHNA and CDR2 YSLEER. Trimming removed 2 bases at V and 6 bases at J, with 13 bases between. The CDR3 sequence: CASSQHGGGSEAFF. For the CDR3, the DNA is TGCGCCAGCAGCCAACACGGGGGGGGATCTGAAGCTTTCTTT.

The chain uses TRBV19 and TRBJ1-5; no clear D gene. The CDR3 sequence is 14 residues long. Germline V lookup: CDR1 LNHDA, CDR2 SQIVND (reference sequence). Between the trimmed V and J ends, which lost 7 bases and 1 base, there was a span of 11 bases. The CDR3 region is CASMRSGSNQPQHF. DNA of the CDR3: TGTGCCAGTATGAGAAGCGGAAGCAATCAGCCCCAGCATTTT. Full variable domain (missing parts from reference TRBV19 and TRBJ1-5): DGGITQSPKYLFRKEGQNVTLSCEQNLNHDAMYWYRQDPGQGLRLIYYSQIVNDFQKGDIAEGYSVSREKKESFPLTVTSAQKNPTAFYLCASMRSGSNQPQHFGDGTRLSIL.

The chain has TRBV7-9 and TRBJ2-1, with 13 bases lining up with TRBD2. The CDR3 contains 16 residues. V was pared by 5 bases and J by 8 bases, with 9 bases of the junction left unmatched. From germline, CDR1 is SEHNR and CDR2 FQNEAQ (reference sequence). CDR3 loop: CASSRRLAGGRDEQFF. The CDR3 region has the DNA TGTGCCAGCAGCCGCAGACTAGCGGGAGGCCGGGATGAGCAGTTCTTC.

The chain has TRBV18 and TRBJ2-2, with 12 bases fitting TRBD2. The CDR3 runs to 18 residues. After removal of 2 bases from V and 4 bases from J, the junction contained 8 bases not matched to a gene. Germline loops: CDR1 KGHSH, CDR2 LQKENI. The CDR3 spells CASSPSPTSGSLTGELFF. In DNA, the CDR3 is TGTGCCAGCTCACCAAGCCCGACTAGCGGGAGTCTCACCGGGGAGCTGTTTTTT.

This clone was recorded a few times. This chain uses TRBV19 with TRBJ2-2, with TRBD1 identical over 8 bases. Germline V gives CDR1 LNHDA, CDR2 SQIVND (reference sequence). This CDR3 spans 13 amino acids. V shed 9 bases, J shed 7 bases, and the junction held 7 bases outside the gene matches. The CDR3 region is CASGQGPNGELFF. CDR3 nucleotides: TGTGCCAGCGGACAGGGTCCTAACGGGGAGCTGTTTTTT.

This sequence joins TRBV7-6 and TRBJ2-1; 9 bases map to TRBD2. The CDR3 spans 16 residues. The V and J ends lost 3 bases and 0 bases, in that order; junction bases with no gene match: 3. The germline CDR1 and CDR2 sequences are SGHVS and FNYEAQ. The CDR3 sequence is CASSFLSGSSYNEQFF. DNA of the CDR3: TGTGCCAGCAGCTTCCTTAGCGGGAGCTCCTACAATGAGCAGTTCTTC.

The J gene is TRBJ1-1, the V gene TRBV6-5, with TRBD1 matching over 9 bases. V lost 6 bases, J lost 9 bases, and 5 bases stayed unmatched. Germline values: CDR1 MNHEY, CDR2 SVGAGI. This CDR3 has 12 residues. The CDR3 sequence: CASSQTGGKAFF. CDR3 nucleotide sequence: TGTGCCAGCAGCCAGACAGGGGGGAAAGCTTTCTTT.

V usage is TRBV6-1 and J usage is TRBJ2-5; tentative D call: TRBD2 (6 bases). V lost 7 bases to trimming and J lost 4 bases, with 13 bases between them. Germline CDR1 reads MNHNS; CDR2 reads SASEGT. The length of the CDR3 is 13 residues. CDR3 loop: CASKRGLGETQYF. CDR3 bases: TGTGCCAGCAAGAGGGGACTCGGAGAGACCCAGTACTTC.

This chain links TRBV5-1 with TRBJ2-2, with 12 bases fitting TRBD2. This CDR3 region has 15 residues. The J segment lost 5 bases and the V segment lost 4 bases, leaving 3 bases of the junction unmatched. Looked up from germline, CDR1 is SGHRS and CDR2 is YFSETQ. This CDR3 reads CASSPGTSGTGELFF. For the CDR3, the DNA is TGCGCCAGCAGCCCCGGGACTAGCGGGACCGGGGAGCTGTTTTTT.

In its sample, this clone was seen once. The chain links TRBV7-9 to TRBJ1-3; 9 positions match TRBD1. From germline, CDR1 is SEHNR and CDR2 FQNEAQ (reference sequence). The CDR3 runs to 15 residues. V lost 4 bases and J lost 4; bases outside the gene matches: 5. The CDR3 DNA reads TGTGCCAGCAGCTCGGGACAGGGAGGAGGAAACACCATATATTTT. It is translated as CASSSGQGGGNTIYF.

The chain employs TRBV5-4 and TRBJ1-6, with D possibly TRBD1 on 6 matching bases. Per the germline V gene, CDR1 is SGHNT and CDR2 is YYREEE (reference sequence). V lost 4 bases, J lost 11 bases, and 13 bases lay in between. CDR3 length: 13 residues. CDR3 sequence reads: CASSGGGGPPLHF. The CDR3 DNA is TGTGCCAGCAGCGGAGGGGGGGGTCCACCCCTCCACTTT.

This sequence joins TRBV5-4 and TRBJ2-7; TRBD1 is a possible D gene (6 bases). This CDR3 has 15 residues. The V end lost 4 bases, the J end lost 0 bases, and 14 bases lay between the germline ends. The germline V gene encodes CDR1 SGHNT and CDR2 YYREEE (reference sequence). CDR3 coding DNA: TGTGCCAGCAGCCCGGGGACACCTAGCTCCTACGAGCAGTACTTC. Its protein product is CASSPGTPSSYEQYF. The whole variable domain, filled in from reference TRBV5-4 and TRBJ2-7, reads ETGVTQSPTHLIKTRGQQVTLRCSSQSGHNTVSWYQQALGQGPQFIFQYYREEENGRGNFPPRFSGLQFPNYSSELNVNALELDDSALYLCASSPGTPSSYEQYFGPGTRLTVT.

The chain uses TRBV5-4 and TRBJ2-5; D is unclear. Trimming removed 4 bases from V and 2 bases from J, with 15 bases in between. The CDR3 runs 15 residues. Germline V lookup: CDR1 SGHNT, CDR2 YYREEE (reference sequence). DNA for the CDR3: TGTGCCAGCAGCCCACGCAGTATCCAACAAGAGACCCAGTACTTC. It is translated as CASSPRSIQQETQYF.

In its sample, this clone was seen once. The CDR3 sequence: CASGRLGQNHGYTF. The CDR3 DNA follows: TGTGCCAGCGGACGATTGGGACAAAACCATGGCTACACCTTC. The chain couples TRBV27 to TRBJ1-2; a weak D match, TRBD1 (6 bases). With 8 bases removed from V and 6 bases from J, the gap between germline ends came to 19 bases. CDR3 size: 14 residues. CDR1 is MNHEY and CDR2 is SMNVEV in the germline V gene (reference sequence).